This TCR beta chain stems from a study of shared clonotypes between healthy human individuals. Study-level findings and limits: The study sampled only blood, and tissue repertoires likely differ.

Concerning this clone itself: Its antigen is undetermined.

The protocol was immunoSEQ multiplex PCR, while the TCRdb copy is restricted to in-frame clones and leaves out a portion. The table records about 490,000 clones, less than 80% of them present only once. V was cut by 3 bases and J by 0 bases, with 5 bases left in between. From germline, CDR1 is SGHAT and CDR2 FQNNGV. The length of the CDR3 is 13 residues. Input material: PBMCs. The source is a woman aged 40 to 49 in good health. Some clones in this sample may be carry-over from other donors' samples. The chain couples TRBV11-2 to TRBJ1-1; no reliable D call. CDR3 nucleotides: TGTGCCAGCAGCTTTAGGATGAACACTGAAGCTTTCTTT. It yields the protein CASSFRMNTEAFF.